Sequencing of this T cell receptor beta chain was carried out in a study of T cell changes during pregnancy in multiple sclerosis. The CDR3 is made up of 14 amino acids. Sequencing was performed with immunoSEQ multiplex PCR; in TCRdb, only in-frame clones are kept and a portion is missing. The table records tens of thousands of clones, 92% of them present only once. This clone was picked up one time. The gene calls are TRBV12-1 and TRBJ1-5; the table gives TRBD1 as D, unverified against the DNA. TRBV12-1 is described as a pseudogene. The TCR sequence derives from a female donor in good health, enrolled as a control in a pregnancy study. This material consisted of peripheral blood, taken in the second trimester of pregnancy. As DNA, the CDR3 is TGTGCCAGCAGCCCCAGGCTGCTGAATCAGCCCCAGCATTTT. This translates into CASSPRLLNQPQHF.